The present T cell receptor beta chain was sequenced within a study of T-cell memory formation after mild COVID-19. Overall study context: For the most part, TCR clusters were specific to one donor.

About this clonotype itself: No antigen is known for it.

Study-wide findings and caveats: Clones contracting day 15 to 85 were balanced CD4/CD8; later expanders leaned CD4+.

Trimming removed 0 bases from V and 7 bases from J; junction bases left unmatched: 10. The germline V gene has CDR1 SGDLS and CDR2 YYNGEE. This CDR3 comprises 17 residues. TCRdb called the 5' RACE reads again in MiXCR, with one record for every CDR3 protein. The repertoire consists of 30,000 to 50,000 distinct CDR3 sequences, with less than 8% occurring once and the leading ten covering around 0.81%. The TCR was taken from an adult who had mild COVID-19 (a few samples of this study predate the infection). Cell type and time point are not known. The sample consisted of PBMCs or a T cell subset sorted from them (not recorded which). The V gene is TRBV9, the J gene TRBJ2-2, with 9 bases fitting TRBD1. For the CDR3, the DNA is TGTGCCAGCAGCGTAGGTCCAGCGGGACAGGGATTCGGGGAGCTGTTTTTT. Its translation: CASSVGPAGQGFGELFF. The full variable domain, in which reference TRBV9 and TRBJ2-2 provide the parts outside the CDR3, is DSGVTQTPKHLITATGQRVTLRCSPRSGDLSVYWYQQSLDQGLQFLIQYYNGEERAKGNILERFSAQQFPDLHSELNLSSLELGDSALYFCASSVGPAGQGFGELFFGEGSRLTVL.